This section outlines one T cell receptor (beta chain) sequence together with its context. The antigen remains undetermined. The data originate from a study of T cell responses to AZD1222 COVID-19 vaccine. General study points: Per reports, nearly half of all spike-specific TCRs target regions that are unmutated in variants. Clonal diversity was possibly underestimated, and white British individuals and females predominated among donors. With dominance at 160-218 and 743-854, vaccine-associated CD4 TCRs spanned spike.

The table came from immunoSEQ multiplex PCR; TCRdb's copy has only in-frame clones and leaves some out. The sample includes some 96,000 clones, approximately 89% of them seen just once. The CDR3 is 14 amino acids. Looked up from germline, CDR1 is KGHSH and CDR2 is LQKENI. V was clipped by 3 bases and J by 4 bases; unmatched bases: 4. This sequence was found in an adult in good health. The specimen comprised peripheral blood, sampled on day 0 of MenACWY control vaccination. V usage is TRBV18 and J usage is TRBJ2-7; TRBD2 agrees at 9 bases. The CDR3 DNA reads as TGTGCCAGCTCACCTAGCGGGGGATTTTACGAGCAGTACTTC. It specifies CASSPSGGFYEQYF.